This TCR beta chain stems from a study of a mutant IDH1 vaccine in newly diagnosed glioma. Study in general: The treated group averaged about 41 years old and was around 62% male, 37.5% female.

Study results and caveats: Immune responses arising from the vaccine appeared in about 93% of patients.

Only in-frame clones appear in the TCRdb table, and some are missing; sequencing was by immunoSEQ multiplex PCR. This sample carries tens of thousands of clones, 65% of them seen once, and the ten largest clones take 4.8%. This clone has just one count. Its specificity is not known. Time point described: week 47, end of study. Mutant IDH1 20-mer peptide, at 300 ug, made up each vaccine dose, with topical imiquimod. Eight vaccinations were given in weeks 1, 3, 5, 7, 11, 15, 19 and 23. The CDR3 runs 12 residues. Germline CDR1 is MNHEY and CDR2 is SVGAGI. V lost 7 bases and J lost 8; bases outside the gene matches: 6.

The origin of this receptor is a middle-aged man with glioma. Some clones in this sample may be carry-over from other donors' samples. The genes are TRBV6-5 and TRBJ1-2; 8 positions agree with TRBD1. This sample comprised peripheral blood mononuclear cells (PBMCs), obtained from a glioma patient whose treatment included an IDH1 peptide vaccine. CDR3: CASTQGAGGYTF. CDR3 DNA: TGTGCCAGCACCCAGGGGGCGGGGGGCTACACCTTC.